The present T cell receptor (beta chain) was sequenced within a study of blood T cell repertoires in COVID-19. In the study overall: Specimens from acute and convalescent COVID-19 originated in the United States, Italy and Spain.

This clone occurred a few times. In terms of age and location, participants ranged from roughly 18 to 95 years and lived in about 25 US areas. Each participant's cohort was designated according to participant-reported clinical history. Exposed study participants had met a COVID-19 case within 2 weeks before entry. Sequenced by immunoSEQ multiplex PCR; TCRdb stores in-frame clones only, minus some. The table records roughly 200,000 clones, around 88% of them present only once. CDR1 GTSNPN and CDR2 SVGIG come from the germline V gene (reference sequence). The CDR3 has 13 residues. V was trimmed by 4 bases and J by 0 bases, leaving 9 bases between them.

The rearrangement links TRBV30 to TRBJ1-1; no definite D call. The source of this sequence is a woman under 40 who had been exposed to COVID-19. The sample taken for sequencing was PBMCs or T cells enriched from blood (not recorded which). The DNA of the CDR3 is TGTGCCTGGACCCTTACAGTGAACACTGAAGCTTTCTTT. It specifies CAWTLTVNTEAFF.